Listed below are T cell receptor beta chains from one sample, sequenced in a study of Graves' ophthalmopathy and Graves' hyperthyroidism. MiXCR, applied by TCRdb to the multiplex PCR reads, yields one record per CDR3 protein. The sample carries under 200,000 distinct CDR3 sequences, 30% to 45% recorded once. Sequenced material: peripheral blood. The receptor set was obtained from a woman in her 40s with Graves' ophthalmopathy. CDR3s include the opening cysteine and the closing phenylalanine or tryptophan. A D gene is named only where the DNA matches it firmly. Clone sizes are given selectively: once, few, many, or a class where the clone is expanded.

V gene	D gene	J gene	clone size	CDR3 DNA	CDR3 protein
TRBV7-2	TRBD1	TRBJ1-6	-	TGTGCCAGCAGCTTTAGGACAGGGGGTTCACCCCTCCACTTT	CASSFRTGGSPLHF
TRBV4-2	TRBD1	TRBJ2-2	-	TGTGCCAGCAGCCAAGGGACAGGTTTGCGAACGAACACCGGGGAGCTGTTTTTT	CASSQGTGLRTNTGELFF
TRBV2	-	TRBJ2-7	many	TGTGCCAGCAGTGATGCACCCTACGAGCAGTACTTC	CASSDAPYEQYF
TRBV3-1	TRBD2	TRBJ2-5	many	TGTGCCAGCCTCTCCGATCGGGGAGGGAGGGAGACCCAGTACTTC	CASLSDRGGRETQYF
TRBV30	-	TRBJ1-2	-	TGTGCCTGGAGTGGTATTCTGCAGGGGAACTATGGCTACACCTTC	CAWSGILQGNYGYTF
TRBV20-1	-	TRBJ2-2	many	TGCAGTGCTAGAGATCGTGGGCTAGGACTGAACACCGGGGAGCTGTTTTTT	CSARDRGLGLNTGELFF
TRBV11-2	-	TRBJ2-2	many	TGTGCCAGCAGCTCTACGAGGAACACCGGGGAGCTGTTTTTT	CASSSTRNTGELFF
TRBV6-5	TRBD1	TRBJ2-2	many	TGTGCCACCGCGTCCACAGGGGACACCGGGGAGCTGTTTTTT	CATASTGDTGELFF
TRBV20-1	TRBD1	TRBJ2-7	-	TGCAGTGCGATAGGGACCACAGGGGATTCCTCCTACGAGCAGTACTTC	CSAIGTTGDSSYEQYF
TRBV27	-	TRBJ2-5	-	TGTGCCAGCAGTTTTGTGGCGGAGGATCAAGAGACCCAGTACTTC	CASSFVAEDQETQYF
TRBV6-1	TRBD1	TRBJ1-1	many	TGTGCCAGCAGTCAACAGGGGGACACTGAAGCTTTCTTT	CASSQQGDTEAFF
TRBV24-1	TRBD1	TRBJ2-2	many	TGTGCCACCGCCCACGGACAGGGTTCCGGGGAGCTGTTTTTT	CATAHGQGSGELFF
TRBV12-3/TRBV12-4	-	TRBJ1-2	-	TGTGCCAGCAGAGGTTCCTGGGACCCACCATATGGCTACACCTTC	CASRGSWDPPYGYTF
TRBV28	TRBD1	TRBJ1-6	-	TGTGCCAGCAGTTCGACAGGGGGCTCGGGTTCACCCCTCCACTTT	CASSSTGGSGSPLHF
TRBV12-5	-	TRBJ1-1	many	TGTGCTAGTGGTTCCAAGAACCATTACAACACTGAAGCTTTCTTT	CASGSKNHYNTEAFF
TRBV4-1	-	TRBJ2-7	many	TGCGCCAGCAGCCAAGATCCCCGGTACTACGAGCAGTACTTC	CASSQDPRYYEQYF
TRBV9	-	TRBJ1-2	-	TGTGCCAGCAGCGTAGGTCCAGGGTTCGACTATGGCTACACCTTC	CASSVGPGFDYGYTF
TRBV6-5	-	TRBJ2-7	few	TGTGCCAGCAGTTACTCTGAAGGTCTTGGCGAGCAGTACTTC	CASSYSEGLGEQYF
TRBV18	-	TRBJ2-5	many	TGTGCCAGCTCACCACCAGGGCAAGAGACCCAGTACTTC	CASSPPGQETQYF
TRBV20-1	TRBD2	TRBJ2-2	-	TGCAGTGCTACTTTACTAGCGGGAGTCGCCGGGGAGCTGTTTTTT	CSATLLAGVAGELFF
TRBV4-2	-	TRBJ2-7	many	TGTGCCAGCAGCCTCCCCTCCCCTTACGAGCAGTACTTC	CASSLPSPYEQYF
TRBV6-2/TRBV6-3	-	TRBJ1-1	many	TGTGCCAGCAGGCATTCAGAATCCCTCATTATGAACACTGAAGCTTTCTTT	CASRHSESLIMNTEAFF
TRBV6-2/TRBV6-3	TRBD1	TRBJ2-5	once	TGTGCCAGCAGTTACTCTTGGCAGGGGGCGGGGGAGACCCAGTACTTC	CASSYSWQGAGETQYF
TRBV5-1	-	TRBJ1-1	many	TGCGCCAGCAGCTTGAGTAGGGGGAACACTGAAGCTTTCTTT	CASSLSRGNTEAFF
TRBV12-3/TRBV12-4	-	TRBJ1-2	many	TGTGCCAGCACACAATCCGCCGGAAACTATGGCTACACCTTC	CASTQSAGNYGYTF
TRBV6-5	-	TRBJ2-5	many	TGTGCCAGCACCTATCAGGGAGGCCAGACCCAGTACTTC	CASTYQGGQTQYF
TRBV20-1	-	TRBJ2-5	many	TGCAGTGCTAGAGGACAGCAAGAGACCCAGTACTTC	CSARGQQETQYF
TRBV2	-	TRBJ1-2	many	TGTGCCAGCAGTGAGCCGGGCACCTATGGCTACACCTTC	CASSEPGTYGYTF
TRBV12-3/TRBV12-4	-	TRBJ1-1	many	TGTGCCAGCAGCTCGACAGTAGGCACTGAAGCTTTCTTT	CASSSTVGTEAFF
TRBV30	-	TRBJ2-6	few	TGTGCCTGGAGCGTGGGGTACGGGGCCAACGTCCTGACTTTC	CAWSVGYGANVLTF